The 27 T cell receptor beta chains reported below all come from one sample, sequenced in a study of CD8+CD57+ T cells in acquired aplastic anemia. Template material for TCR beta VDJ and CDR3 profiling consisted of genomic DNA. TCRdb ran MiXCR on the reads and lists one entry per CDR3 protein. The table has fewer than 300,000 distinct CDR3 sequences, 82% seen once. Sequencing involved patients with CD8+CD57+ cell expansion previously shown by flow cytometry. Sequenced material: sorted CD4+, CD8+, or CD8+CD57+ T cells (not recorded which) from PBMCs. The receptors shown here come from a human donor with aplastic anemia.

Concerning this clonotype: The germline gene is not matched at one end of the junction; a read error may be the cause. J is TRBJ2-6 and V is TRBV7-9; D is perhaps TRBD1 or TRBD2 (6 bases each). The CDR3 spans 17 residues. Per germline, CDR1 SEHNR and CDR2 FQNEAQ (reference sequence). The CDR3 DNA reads TGTGCCAGCACCCTTGAGAGGGTCCCCTGGGGGGCTAACGTCCTGACTTTC. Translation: CASTLERVPWGANVLTF.

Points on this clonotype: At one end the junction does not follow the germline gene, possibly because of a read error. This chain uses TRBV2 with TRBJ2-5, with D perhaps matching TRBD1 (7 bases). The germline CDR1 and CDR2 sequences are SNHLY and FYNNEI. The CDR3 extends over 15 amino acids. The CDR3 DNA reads TGTGCCAGCGGGGCAGGGGGGACAGATACGCAGAACTTTGACTTC. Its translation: CASGAGGTDTQNFDF.

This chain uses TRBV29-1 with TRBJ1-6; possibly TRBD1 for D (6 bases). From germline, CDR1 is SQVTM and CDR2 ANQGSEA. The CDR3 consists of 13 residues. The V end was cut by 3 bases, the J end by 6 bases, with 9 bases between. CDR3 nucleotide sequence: TGCAGCGTTGAGGCAGGGGTTAATTCACCCCTCCACTTT. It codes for CSVEAGVNSPLHF.

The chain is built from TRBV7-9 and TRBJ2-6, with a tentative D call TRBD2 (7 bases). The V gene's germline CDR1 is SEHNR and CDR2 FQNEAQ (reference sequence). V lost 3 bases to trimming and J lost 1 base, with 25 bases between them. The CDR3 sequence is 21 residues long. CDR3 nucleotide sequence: TGTGCCAGCAGCTTTGGAAGAAGGGGGGGAATACACGAGTCTGGGGCCAACGTCCTGACTTTC. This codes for CASSFGRRGGIHESGANVLTF.

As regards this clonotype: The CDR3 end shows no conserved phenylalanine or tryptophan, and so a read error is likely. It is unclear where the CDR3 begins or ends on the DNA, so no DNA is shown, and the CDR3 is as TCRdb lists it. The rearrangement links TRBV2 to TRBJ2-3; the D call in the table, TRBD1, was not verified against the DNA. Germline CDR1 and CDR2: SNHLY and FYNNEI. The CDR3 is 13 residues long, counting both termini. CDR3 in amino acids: CASGEGGTDQPQH.

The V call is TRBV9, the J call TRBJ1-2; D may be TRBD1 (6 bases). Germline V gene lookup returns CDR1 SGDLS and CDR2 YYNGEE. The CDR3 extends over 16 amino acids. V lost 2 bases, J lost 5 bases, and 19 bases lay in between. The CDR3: CASSVIGDKATYGYTF. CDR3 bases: TGTGCCAGCAGCGTCATAGGGGACAAAGCTACTTATGGCTACACCTTC.

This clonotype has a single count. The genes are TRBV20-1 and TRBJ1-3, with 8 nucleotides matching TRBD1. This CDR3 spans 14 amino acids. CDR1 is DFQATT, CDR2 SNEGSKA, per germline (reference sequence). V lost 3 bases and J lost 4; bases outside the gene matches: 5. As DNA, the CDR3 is TGCAGTGCTAGCCTGACAGGGGTCGGAAACACCATATATTTT. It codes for CSASLTGVGNTIYF.

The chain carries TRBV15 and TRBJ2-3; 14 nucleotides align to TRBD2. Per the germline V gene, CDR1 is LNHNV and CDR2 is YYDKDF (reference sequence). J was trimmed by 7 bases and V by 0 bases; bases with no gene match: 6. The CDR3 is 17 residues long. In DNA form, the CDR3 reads TGTGCCACCAGCAGAGAAGGGACTAGCGGGAGTAGGAATACGCAGTATTTT. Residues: CATSREGTSGSRNTQYF.

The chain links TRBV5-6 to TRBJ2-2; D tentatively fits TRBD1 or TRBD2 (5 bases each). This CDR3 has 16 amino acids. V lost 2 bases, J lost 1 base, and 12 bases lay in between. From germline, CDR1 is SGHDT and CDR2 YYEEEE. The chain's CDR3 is CASSLREGRNTGELFF. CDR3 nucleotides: TGTGCCAGCAGCTTACGAGAGGGGCGGAACACCGGGGAGCTGTTTTTT.

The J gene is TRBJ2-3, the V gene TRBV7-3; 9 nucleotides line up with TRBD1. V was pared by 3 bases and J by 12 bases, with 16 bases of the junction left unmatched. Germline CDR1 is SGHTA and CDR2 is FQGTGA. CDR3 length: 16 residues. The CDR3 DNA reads TGTGCCAGCAGCTTGGGACAGGGAGGCTACGAGCAGTACCAGTATTTT. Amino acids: CASSLGQGGYEQYQYF.

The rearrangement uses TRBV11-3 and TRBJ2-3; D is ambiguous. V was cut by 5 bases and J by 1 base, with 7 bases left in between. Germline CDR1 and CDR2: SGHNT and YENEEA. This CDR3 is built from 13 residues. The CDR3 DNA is TGTGCCAGCAGCGCCCATCGCACAGATACGCAGTATTTT. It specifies CASSAHRTDTQYF.

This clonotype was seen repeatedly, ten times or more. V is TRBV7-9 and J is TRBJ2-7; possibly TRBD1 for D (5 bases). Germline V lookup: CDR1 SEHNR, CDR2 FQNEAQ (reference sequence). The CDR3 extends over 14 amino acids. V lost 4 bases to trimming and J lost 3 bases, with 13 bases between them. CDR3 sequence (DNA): TGTGCCAGCAGCTCGCGCGACAGCAGCTACGAGCAGTACTTC. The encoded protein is CASSSRDSSYEQYF.

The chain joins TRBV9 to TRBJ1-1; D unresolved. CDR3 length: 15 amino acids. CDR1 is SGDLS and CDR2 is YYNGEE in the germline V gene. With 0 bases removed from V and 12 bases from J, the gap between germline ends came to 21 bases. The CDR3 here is CASSVGAARNQPPFF. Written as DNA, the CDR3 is TGTGCCAGCAGCGTAGGGGCCGCCCGGAATCAGCCCCCTTTCTTT.

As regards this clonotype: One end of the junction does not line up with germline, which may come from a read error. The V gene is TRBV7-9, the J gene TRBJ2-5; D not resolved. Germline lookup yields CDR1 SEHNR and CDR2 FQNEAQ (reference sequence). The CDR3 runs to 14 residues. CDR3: CASSLDRNQETHYF. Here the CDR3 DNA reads TGTGCCAGCAGCTTAGACAGAAACCAAGAGACCCATTACTTC.

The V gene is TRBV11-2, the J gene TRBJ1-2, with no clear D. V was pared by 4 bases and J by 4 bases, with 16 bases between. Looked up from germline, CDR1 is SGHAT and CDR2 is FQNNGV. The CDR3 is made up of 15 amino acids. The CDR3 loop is CASSSIERAVYGYTF. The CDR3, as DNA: TGTGCCAGCAGCTCAATCGAGAGGGCGGTCTATGGCTACACCTTC. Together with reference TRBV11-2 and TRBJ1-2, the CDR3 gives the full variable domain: EAGVAQSPRYKIIEKRQSVAFWCNPISGHATLYWYQQILGQGPKLLIQFQNNGVVDDSQLPKDRFSAERLKGVDSTLKIQPAKLEDSAVYLCASSSIERAVYGYTFGSGTRLTVV.

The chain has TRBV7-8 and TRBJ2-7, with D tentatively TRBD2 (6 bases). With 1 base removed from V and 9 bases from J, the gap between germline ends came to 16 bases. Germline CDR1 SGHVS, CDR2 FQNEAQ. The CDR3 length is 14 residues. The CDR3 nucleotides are TGTGCCAGCAGCTTAGTGGGAGGTCACTATACGCAGTACTTC. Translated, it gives CASSLVGGHYTQYF. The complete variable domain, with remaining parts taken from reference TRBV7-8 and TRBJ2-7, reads GAGVSQSPRYKVAKRGQDVALRCDPISGHVSLFWYQQALGQGPEFLTYFQNEAQLDKSGLPSDRFFAERPEGSVSTLKIQRTQQEDSAVYLCASSLVGGHYTQYFGPGTRLTVT.

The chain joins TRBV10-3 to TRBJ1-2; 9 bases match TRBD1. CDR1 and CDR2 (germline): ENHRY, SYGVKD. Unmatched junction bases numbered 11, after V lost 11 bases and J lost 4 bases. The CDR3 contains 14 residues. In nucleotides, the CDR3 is TGTGCCTCCAGTCCCGGGACAGGGTTCTATGGCTACACCTTC. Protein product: CASSPGTGFYGYTF.

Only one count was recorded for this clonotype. The CDR3 here is CASSPAGGNGQGEQFF. In DNA, the CDR3 is TGTGCCAGCAGCCCGGCGGGCGGCAACGGTCAGGGTGAGCAGTTCTTC. The chain is built from TRBV7-2 and TRBJ2-1; D could derive from TRBD1 or TRBD2 (5 bases each). The CDR3 has 16 residues. Trimming removed 5 bases from V and 9 bases from J, with 23 bases in between. Germline CDR1 reads SGHTA; CDR2 reads FQGNSA.

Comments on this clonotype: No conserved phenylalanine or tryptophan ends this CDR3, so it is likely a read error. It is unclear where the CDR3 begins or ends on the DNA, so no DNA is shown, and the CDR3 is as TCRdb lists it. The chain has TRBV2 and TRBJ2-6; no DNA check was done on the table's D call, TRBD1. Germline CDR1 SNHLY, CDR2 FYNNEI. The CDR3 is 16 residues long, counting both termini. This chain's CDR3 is CASSDGGIHEQIFGPG.

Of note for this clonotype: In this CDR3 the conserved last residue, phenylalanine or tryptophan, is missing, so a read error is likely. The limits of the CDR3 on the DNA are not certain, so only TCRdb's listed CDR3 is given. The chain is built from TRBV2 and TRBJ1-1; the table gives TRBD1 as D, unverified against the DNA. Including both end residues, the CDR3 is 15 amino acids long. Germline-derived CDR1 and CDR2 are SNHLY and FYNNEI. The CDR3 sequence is CASSLALTDNPEAFC.

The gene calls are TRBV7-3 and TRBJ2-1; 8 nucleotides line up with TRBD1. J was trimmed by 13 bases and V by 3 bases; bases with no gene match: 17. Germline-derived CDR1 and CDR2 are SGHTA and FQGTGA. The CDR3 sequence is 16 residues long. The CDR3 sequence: CASSFERQGSTDAQFF. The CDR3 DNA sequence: TGTGCCAGCAGCTTTGAGCGACAGGGGAGCACTGATGCTCAGTTCTTC.

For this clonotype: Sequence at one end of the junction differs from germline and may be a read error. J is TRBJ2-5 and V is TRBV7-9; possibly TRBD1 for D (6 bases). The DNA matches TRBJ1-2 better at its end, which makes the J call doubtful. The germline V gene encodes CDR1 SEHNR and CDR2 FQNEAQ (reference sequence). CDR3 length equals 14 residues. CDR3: CASSPSGRGYAYTF. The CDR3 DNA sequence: TGTGCCAGCAGTCCCTCGGGCAGGGGATATGCCTACACCTTC.

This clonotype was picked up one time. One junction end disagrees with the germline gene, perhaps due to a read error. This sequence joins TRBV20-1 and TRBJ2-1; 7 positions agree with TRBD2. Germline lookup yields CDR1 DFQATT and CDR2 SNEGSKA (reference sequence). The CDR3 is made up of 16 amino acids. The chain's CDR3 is CSARGWEGSSYNEQFF. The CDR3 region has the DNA TGCAGTGCCAGAGGTTGGGAGGGTTCGTCCTACAATGAGCAGTTCTTC.

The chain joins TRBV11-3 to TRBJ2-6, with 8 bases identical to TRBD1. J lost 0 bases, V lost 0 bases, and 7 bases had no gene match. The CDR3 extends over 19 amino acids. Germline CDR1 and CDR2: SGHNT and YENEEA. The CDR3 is CASSLDLTGTGSGANVLTF. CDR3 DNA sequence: TGTGCCAGCAGCTTAGATCTGACAGGGACAGGCTCTGGGGCCAACGTCCTGACTTTC.

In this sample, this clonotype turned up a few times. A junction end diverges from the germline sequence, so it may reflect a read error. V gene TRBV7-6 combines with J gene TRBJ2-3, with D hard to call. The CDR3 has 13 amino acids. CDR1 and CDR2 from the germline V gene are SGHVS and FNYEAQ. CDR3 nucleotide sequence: TGTGCCAGCAGCTTTGAACGAACAGATAGGCAGTATTTT. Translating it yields CASSFERTDRQYF.

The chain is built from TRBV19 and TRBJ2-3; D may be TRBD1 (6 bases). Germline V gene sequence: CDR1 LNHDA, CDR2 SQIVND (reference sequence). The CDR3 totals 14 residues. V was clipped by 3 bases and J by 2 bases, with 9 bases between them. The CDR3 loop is CASSIEGDTDTQYF. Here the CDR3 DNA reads TGTGCCAGTAGTATTGAGGGGGACACAGATACGCAGTATTTT.

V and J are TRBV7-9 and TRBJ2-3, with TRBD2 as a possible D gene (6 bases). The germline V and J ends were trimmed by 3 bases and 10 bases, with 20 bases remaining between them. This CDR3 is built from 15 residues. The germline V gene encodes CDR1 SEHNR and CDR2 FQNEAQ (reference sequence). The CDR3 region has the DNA TGTGCCAGCAGCTTTGGACTAAGCGGCGCGAGCGCGCAGTATTTT. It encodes CASSFGLSGASAQYF.